Below are 5 T cell receptor beta chains sequenced from a single sample in a study of blood T cell repertoires in COVID-19. Data came from immunoSEQ multiplex PCR; TCRdb stores just in-frame clones and leaves some out. This sample carries around 92,000 clones, under 85% of them seen once, and the ten largest clones take roughly 30%. Sequenced: peripheral blood. The source is a woman of 80 years or more with acute or convalescent COVID-19.

The rearrangement uses TRBV11-3 and TRBJ2-3; D is possibly TRBD2 (6 bases). This CDR3 comprises 15 residues. Germline CDR1 and CDR2: SGHNT and YENEEA. With 5 bases removed from V and 7 bases from J, the gap between germline ends came to 19 bases. This chain's CDR3 is CASSARSGDRNTQYF. DNA for the CDR3: TGTGCCAGCAGCGCGCGTAGCGGCGACAGAAATACGCAGTATTTT.

V usage is TRBV7-2 and J usage is TRBJ1-2; 7 bases match TRBD1. Germline CDR1 is SGHTA and CDR2 is FQGNSA. V lost 5 bases and J lost 6; bases outside the gene matches: 6. There are 13 residues in the CDR3. The DNA for the CDR3 is TGTGCCAGCAGCCCAAACAGGGGAGATGGCTACACCTTC. This codes for CASSPNRGDGYTF.

The CDR3 loop is CASTDRGPGSNQPQHF. As DNA, the CDR3 is TGTGCCAGTACCGACAGGGGGCCCGGTAGCAATCAGCCCCAGCATTTT. The gene calls are TRBV19 and TRBJ1-5; 10 bases match TRBD1. This CDR3 has 16 residues. CDR1 and CDR2 from the germline V gene are LNHDA and SQIVND (reference sequence). J was trimmed by 0 bases and V by 7 bases; bases with no gene match: 6.

For the CDR3, the DNA is TGTGCCAGTGGAGGACAGGGGGGAGTAAGGACCCAGTACTTC. Its translation: CASGGQGGVRTQYF. The chain links TRBV19 to TRBJ2-5, with 10 positions matching TRBD1. Germline V gene lookup returns CDR1 LNHDA and CDR2 SQIVND (reference sequence). The trim removed 8 bases at V and 7 bases at J, leaving 10 bases unmatched. The CDR3 has 14 amino acids.

The rearrangement joins TRBV7-6 to TRBJ1-1; D remains ambiguous. Germline CDR1 and CDR2: SGHVS and FNYEAQ. V gave up 4 bases and J gave up 3 bases, with 6 bases separating them. This CDR3 is 12 amino acids long. As DNA, the CDR3 is TGTGCCAGCAGCTCCCCCGACACTGAAGCTTTCTTT. Translating gives CASSSPDTEAFF.